The subject of this entry is one T cell receptor beta chain. These data originate in a study of blood T cell repertoires in COVID-19. Across the study: Acute and convalescent COVID-19 specimens originated in the United States, Italy and Spain. The analysed material was cDNA or gDNA that came from T cells, B-cell-depleted T cells, or PBMCs.

Participant-given clinical history determined each cohort assignment. Germline V gives CDR1 SGHTA, CDR2 FQGTGA. The CDR3 runs to 18 residues. The V end lost 1 base, the J end lost 1 base, and 19 bases lay between the germline ends. Authors' analysis steps: How many nucleated cells were present was estimated from reference gene primer amplification. Some clones are missing from TCRdb's copy, which holds only in-frame ones; the method was immunoSEQ multiplex PCR. That table supplies the V and J calls and clone size; D and trimming were determined from the DNA. The repertoire has roughly 250,000 clones, approximately 85% of them found once; the top ten carry over 1.5%.

The sample was PBMCs or T cells enriched from blood (not recorded which). This receptor was taken from a woman aged 50 to 60 who had recovered from COVID-19. The V call is TRBV7-3, the J call TRBJ1-1; D gene uncertain. The CDR3: CASSLKLKPTQKNTEAFF. DNA for the CDR3: TGTGCCAGCAGCTTAAAGCTAAAGCCAACACAGAAGAACACTGAAGCTTTCTTT.